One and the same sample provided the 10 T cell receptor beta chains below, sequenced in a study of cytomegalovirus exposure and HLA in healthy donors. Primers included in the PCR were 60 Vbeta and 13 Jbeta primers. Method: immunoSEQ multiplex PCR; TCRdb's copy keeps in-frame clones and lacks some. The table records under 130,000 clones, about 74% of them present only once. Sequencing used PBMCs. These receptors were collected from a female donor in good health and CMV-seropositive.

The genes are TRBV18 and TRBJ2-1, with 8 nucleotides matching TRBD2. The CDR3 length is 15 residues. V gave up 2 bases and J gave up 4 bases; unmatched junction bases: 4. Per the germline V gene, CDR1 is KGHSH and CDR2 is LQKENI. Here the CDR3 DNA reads TGTGCCAGCTCACCATTGAGCGGGGGATACAATGAGCAGTTCTTC. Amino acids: CASSPLSGGYNEQFF. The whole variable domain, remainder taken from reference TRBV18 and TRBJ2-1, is NAGVMQNPRHLVRRRGQEARLRCSPMKGHSHVYWYRQLPEEGLKFMVYLQKENIIDESGMPKERFSAEFPKEGPSILRIQQVVRGDSAAYFCASSPLSGGYNEQFFGPGTRLTVL.

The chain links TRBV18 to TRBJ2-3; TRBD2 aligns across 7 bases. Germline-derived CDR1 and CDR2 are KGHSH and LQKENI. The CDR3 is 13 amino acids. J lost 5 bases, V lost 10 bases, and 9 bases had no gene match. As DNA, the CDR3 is TGTGCCACCGGGAGGCAGGGCGGAGATACGCAGTATTTT. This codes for CATGRQGGDTQYF.

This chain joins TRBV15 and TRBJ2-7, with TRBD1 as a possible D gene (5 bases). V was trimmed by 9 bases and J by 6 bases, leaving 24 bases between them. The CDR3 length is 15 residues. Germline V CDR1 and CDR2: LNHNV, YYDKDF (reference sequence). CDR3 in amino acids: CATSPRQGKGIEQYF. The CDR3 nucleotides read TGTGCCACGTCCCCTCGGCAGGGTAAGGGGATCGAGCAGTACTTC.

CDR3 DNA: TGTGCCAGCAGCTCAACGACAGGTTTCTACGAGCAGTACTTC. It is translated as CASSSTTGFYEQYF. The rearrangement uses TRBV7-9 and TRBJ2-7; perhaps TRBD1 as D (6 bases). The V and J ends lost 4 bases and 3 bases respectively, with 13 bases between them. The length of the CDR3 is 14 residues. Germline CDR1 and CDR2: SEHNR and FQNEAQ (reference sequence).

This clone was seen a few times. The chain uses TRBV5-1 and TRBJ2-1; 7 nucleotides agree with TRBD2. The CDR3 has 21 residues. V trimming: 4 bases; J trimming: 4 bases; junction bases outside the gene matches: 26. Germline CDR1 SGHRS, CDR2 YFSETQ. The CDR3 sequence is CASSPLGGNPVVLSRYNEQFF. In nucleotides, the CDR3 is TGCGCCAGCAGCCCGTTGGGGGGGAACCCCGTCGTGTTATCCCGGTACAATGAGCAGTTCTTC.

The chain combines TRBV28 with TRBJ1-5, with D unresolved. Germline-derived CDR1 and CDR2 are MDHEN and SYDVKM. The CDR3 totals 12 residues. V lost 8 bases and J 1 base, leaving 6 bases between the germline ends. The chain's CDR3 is CASRESNQPQHF. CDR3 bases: TGTGCCAGCCGGGAGAGCAATCAGCCCCAGCATTTT.

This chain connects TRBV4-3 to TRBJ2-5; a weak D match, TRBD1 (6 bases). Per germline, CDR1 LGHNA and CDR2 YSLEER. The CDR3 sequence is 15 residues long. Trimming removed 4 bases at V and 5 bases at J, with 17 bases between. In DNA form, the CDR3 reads TGCGCCAGCAGCCGCCGAAGGGACATCTGGGAGACCCAGTACTTC. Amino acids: CASSRRRDIWETQYF.

The CDR3 coding sequence is TGTGCCAGCAGCTTATCCATCCACAGGGTATCCTATAATTCACCCCTCCACTTT. Protein product: CASSLSIHRVSYNSPLHF. The chain uses TRBV7-8 and TRBJ1-6, with TRBD1 as a possible D gene (6 bases). Trimming pared 2 bases from V and 1 base from J, leaving 15 bases between. This CDR3 contains 18 residues. Germline V lookup: CDR1 SGHVS, CDR2 FQNEAQ.

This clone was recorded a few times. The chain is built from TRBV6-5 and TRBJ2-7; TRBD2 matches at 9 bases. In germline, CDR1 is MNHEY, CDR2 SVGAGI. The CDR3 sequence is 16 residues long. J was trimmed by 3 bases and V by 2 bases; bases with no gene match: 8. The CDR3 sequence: CASSYALAGDSYEQYF. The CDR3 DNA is TGTGCCAGCAGTTACGCGTTAGCGGGGGACAGCTACGAGCAGTACTTC.

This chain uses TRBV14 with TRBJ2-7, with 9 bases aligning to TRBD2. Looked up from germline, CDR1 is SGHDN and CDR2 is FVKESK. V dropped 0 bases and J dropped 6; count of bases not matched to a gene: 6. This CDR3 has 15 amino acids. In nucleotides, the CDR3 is TGTGCCAGCAGCCAAGATCTGAGCGGGAGGACCGAGCAGTACTTC. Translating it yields CASSQDLSGRTEQYF.